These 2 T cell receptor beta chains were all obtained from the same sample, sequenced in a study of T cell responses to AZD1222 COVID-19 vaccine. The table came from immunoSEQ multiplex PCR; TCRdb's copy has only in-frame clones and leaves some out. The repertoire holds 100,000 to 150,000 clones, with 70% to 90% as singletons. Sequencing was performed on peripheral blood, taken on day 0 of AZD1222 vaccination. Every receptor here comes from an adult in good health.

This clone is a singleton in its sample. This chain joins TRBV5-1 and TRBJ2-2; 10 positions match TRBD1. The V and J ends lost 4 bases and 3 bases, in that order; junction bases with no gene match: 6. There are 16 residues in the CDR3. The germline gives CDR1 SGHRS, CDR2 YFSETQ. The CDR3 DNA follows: TGCGCCAGCAGCCCGACAGGGGGCGCGTACACCGGGGAGCTGTTTTTT. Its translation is CASSPTGGAYTGELFF.

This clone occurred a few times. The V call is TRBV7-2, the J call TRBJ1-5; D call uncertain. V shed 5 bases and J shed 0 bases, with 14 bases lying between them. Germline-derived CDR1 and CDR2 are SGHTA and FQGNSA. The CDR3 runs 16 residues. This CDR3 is CASSLGLSNSNQPQHF. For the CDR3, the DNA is TGTGCCAGCAGCCTAGGACTGAGTAATAGCAATCAGCCCCAGCATTTT.